The source of this T cell receptor (beta chain) is a study of cytomegalovirus exposure and HLA in healthy donors. A roughly 130-subject validation cohort, separate from the roughly 670-subject first cohort, supplied the donors. The germline V gene has CDR1 MDHEN and CDR2 SYDVKM. Trimming took 2 bases from V and 3 from J; bases not matched to a gene: 4. CDR3 length: 14 amino acids. Assay: immunoSEQ multiplex PCR; the TCRdb copy retains only in-frame clones and omits some. The table has 60,000 to 80,000 clones, just under 95% seen once. This clone has only one observation. The specimen sequenced was PBMCs. The receptor was isolated from a woman between 18 and 29 years old in good health and CMV-seropositive. The V and J genes are TRBV28 and TRBJ2-7, with TRBD1 matching 7 bases. The CDR3 here is CASSLQSGGYEQYF. CDR3 nucleotides: TGTGCCAGCAGTTTACAGTCAGGGGGCTACGAGCAGTACTTC. Using reference TRBV28 and TRBJ2-7 for the parts outside the CDR3, the full variable domain is DVKVTQSSRYLVKRTGEKVFLECVQDMDHENMFWYRQDPGLGLRLIYFSYDVKMKEKGDIPEGYSVSREKKERFSLILESASTNQTSMYLCASSLQSGGYEQYFGPGTRLTVT.